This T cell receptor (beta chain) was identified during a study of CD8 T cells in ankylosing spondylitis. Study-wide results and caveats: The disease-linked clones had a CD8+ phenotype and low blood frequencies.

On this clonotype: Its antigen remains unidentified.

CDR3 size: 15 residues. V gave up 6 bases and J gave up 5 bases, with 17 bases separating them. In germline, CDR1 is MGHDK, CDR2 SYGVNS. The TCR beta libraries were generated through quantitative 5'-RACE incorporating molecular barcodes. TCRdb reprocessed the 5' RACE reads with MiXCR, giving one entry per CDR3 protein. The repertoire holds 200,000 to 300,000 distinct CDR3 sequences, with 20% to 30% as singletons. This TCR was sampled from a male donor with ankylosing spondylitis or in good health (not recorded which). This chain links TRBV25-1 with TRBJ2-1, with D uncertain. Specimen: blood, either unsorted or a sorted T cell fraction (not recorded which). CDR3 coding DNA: TGTGCCAGCAGCCCATCTAGGGCAGACCACAATGAGCAGTTCTTC. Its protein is CASSPSRADHNEQFF.